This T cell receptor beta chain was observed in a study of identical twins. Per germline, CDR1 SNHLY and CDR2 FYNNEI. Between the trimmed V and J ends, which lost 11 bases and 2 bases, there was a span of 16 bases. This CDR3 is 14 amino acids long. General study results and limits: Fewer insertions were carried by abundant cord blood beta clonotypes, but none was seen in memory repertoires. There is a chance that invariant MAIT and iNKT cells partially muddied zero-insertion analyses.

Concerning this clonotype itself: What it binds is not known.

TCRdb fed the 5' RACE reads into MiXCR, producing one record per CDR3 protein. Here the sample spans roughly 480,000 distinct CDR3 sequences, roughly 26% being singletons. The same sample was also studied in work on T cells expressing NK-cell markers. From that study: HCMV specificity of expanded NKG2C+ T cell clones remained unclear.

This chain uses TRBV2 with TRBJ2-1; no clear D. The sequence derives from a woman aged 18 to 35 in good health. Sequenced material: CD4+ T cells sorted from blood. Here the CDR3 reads CAAKRDMAYNEQFF. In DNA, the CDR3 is TGTGCCGCTAAGCGCGATATGGCCTACAATGAGCAGTTCTTC. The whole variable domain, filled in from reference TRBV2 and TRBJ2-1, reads EPEVTQTPSHQVTQMGQEVILRCVPISNHLYFYWYRQILGQKVEFLVSFYNNEISEKSEIFDDQFSVERPDGSNFTLKIRSTKLEDSAMYFCAAKRDMAYNEQFFGPGTRLTVL.